The rows below give T cell receptor beta chains drawn from one sample of a study of radiation and T cells in renal cell carcinoma. Clones were read by immunoSEQ multiplex PCR, and TCRdb kept only the in-frame ones, dropping some. The sample shows about 73,000 clones, 75% to 90% of them seen only once. The sequencing used blood, collected from a patient whose treatment included radiotherapy and nephrectomy. These receptors came from a woman in her sixties with renal cell carcinoma. Each CDR3 is given with its conserved first and last residue. A D gene is named only where the DNA matches it firmly. Not all rows give a size; the values are once, few, many and, for expanded clones, a class.

d_call j_call v_call cdr3_length clone_size cdr3_aa cdr3_nt
TRBD1 TRBJ1-5 TRBV9 15 - CASSVGQGAAQPQHF TGTGCCAGCAGCGTCGGACAGGGGGCAGCTCAGCCCCAGCATTTT
- TRBJ2-1 TRBV9 15 - CASRASEGSYNEQFF TGTGCCAGCAGGGCCTCGGAGGGCTCCTACAATGAGCAGTTCTTC
TRBD1 TRBJ2-7 TRBV28 13 - CASSPRGTHEQYF TGTGCCAGCAGTCCCAGGGGGACCCACGAGCAGTACTTC
- TRBJ2-1 TRBV7-3 14 few CASSPLGVDNEQFF TGTGCCAGCAGCCCCTTAGGAGTTGACAATGAGCAGTTCTTC
- TRBJ1-1 TRBV28 17 - CASSQRGGIVMNTEAFF TGTGCCAGCAGTCAACGTGGTGGTATAGTTATGAACACTGAAGCTTTCTTT
- TRBJ2-5 TRBV4-3 15 - CASSQDRSGLGEQYF TGCGCCAGCAGCCAAGACCGGTCGGGGTTGGGAGAGCAGTACTTC
- TRBJ2-5 TRBV11-2 14 - CASSLEVFPGTQYF TGTGCCAGCAGCTTAGAGGTCTTCCCCGGGACCCAGTACTTC
- TRBJ1-2 TRBV5-1 13 - CASSLENSYGYTF TGCGCCAGCAGCTTGGAGAATAGCTATGGCTACACCTTC
TRBD2 TRBJ2-2 TRBV5-4 16 - CASRPTSGSGTGELFF TGTGCCAGCAGACCTACTAGCGGGAGTGGCACCGGGGAGCTGTTTTTT
TRBD1 TRBJ1-5 TRBV5-6 14 - CASSTAGGNQPQHF TGTGCCAGCAGCACAGCAGGGGGAAATCAGCCCCAGCATTTT
- TRBJ1-1 TRBV19 15 - CASSMAGQMNTEAFF TGTGCCAGTAGTATGGCAGGGCAAATGAACACTGAAGCTTTCTTT
- TRBJ1-2 TRBV11-2 14 once CASSLGAGSYGYTF TGTGCCAGCAGCTTAGGGGCAGGGAGTTATGGCTACACCTTC
TRBD1 TRBJ2-7 TRBV27 14 - CASSTGGSRYEQYF TGTGCCAGCAGTACAGGGGGCTCGAGGTACGAGCAGTACTTC
- TRBJ1-2 TRBV6-9 15 - CASGSPRRPVGGYTF TGTGCCAGCGGATCTCCTCGACGACCTGTCGGGGGCTACACCTTC
TRBD1 TRBJ2-3 TRBV10-3 16 - CAISEPGQGGIDTQYF TGTGCCATCAGTGAGCCGGGACAGGGGGGAATAGATACGCAGTATTTT
- TRBJ2-3 TRBV5-6 14 few CASSLGAGTDTQYF TGTGCCAGCAGCTTGGGGGCAGGGACGGATACGCAGTATTTT
- TRBJ1-1 TRBV9 13 - CASSVALNTEAFF TGTGCCAGCAGCGTTGCGTTGAACACTGAAGCTTTCTTT
- TRBJ2-1 TRBV28 16 few CASSFRGQGPYNEQFF TGTGCCAGCAGTTTTCGCGGGCAGGGTCCCTACAATGAGCAGTTCTTC
TRBD1 TRBJ1-3 TRBV9 17 - CASSVVGQGVAGNTIYF TGTGCCAGCAGCGTAGTGGGACAGGGGGTAGCTGGAAACACCATATATTTT
- TRBJ2-7 TRBV28 14 - CASFRGANDYEQYF TGTGCCAGCTTCAGGGGGGCCAATGACTACGAGCAGTACTTC
- TRBJ2-4 TRBV2 15 - CAGQPSRPAKNIQYF TGTGCCGGACAACCCAGCCGTCCGGCCAAAAACATTCAGTACTTC
TRBD1 TRBJ2-7 TRBV30 12 - CASGQGAREQYF TGTGCATCGGGACAGGGGGCTAGAGAGCAGTACTTC
TRBD1 TRBJ2-7 TRBV6-5 14 - CASSGHRGTYEQYF TGTGCCAGCAGTGGCCACAGGGGGACCTACGAGCAGTACTTC
TRBD1 TRBJ2-1 TRBV6-5 16 once CASSYDGTGLNNEQFF TGTGCCAGCAGTTACGATGGGACAGGGCTCAACAATGAGCAGTTCTTC
- TRBJ2-3 TRBV19 14 - CASSLSTNTDTQYF TGTGCCAGTAGTCTCTCGACTAACACAGATACGCAGTATTTT
TRBD2 TRBJ2-1 TRBV19 18 - CASSYRGRTSGRYNEQFF TGTGCCAGTAGTTACAGGGGGCGGACTAGCGGGAGATACAATGAGCAGTTCTTC
- TRBJ1-4 TRBV7-2 14 - CASSLDAFNEKLFF TGTGCCAGCAGCTTAGACGCTTTTAATGAAAAACTGTTTTTT
TRBD1 TRBJ1-5 TRBV2 18 - CASRPQGATLTSNQPQHF TGTGCCAGCAGGCCGCAGGGGGCCACCCTAACAAGCAATCAGCCCCAGCATTTT
- TRBJ1-2 TRBV25-1 15 - CASNPGQLANYGYTF TGTGCCAGCAACCCAGGACAGCTAGCTAACTATGGCTACACCTTC
- TRBJ1-5 TRBV9 14 - CASSAGSRDQPQHF TGTGCCAGCAGCGCCGGGAGTCGGGATCAGCCCCAGCATTTT
- TRBJ2-7 TRBV28 15 - CASSLPRETPDEQYF TGTGCCAGCAGTTTGCCCCGGGAAACCCCTGACGAGCAGTACTTC
- TRBJ2-6 TRBV7-7 17 - CASSLGGGGAGANVLTF TGTGCTAGCAGCTTAGGAGGGGGCGGCGCTGGGGCCAACGTCCTGACTTTC
- TRBJ2-5 TRBV9 13 once CASSVGGEETQYF TGTGCCAGCAGCGTAGGTGGGGAAGAGACCCAGTACTTC
TRBD1 TRBJ2-7 TRBV5-6 14 - CASSGGTGNYEQYF TGTGCCAGCAGCGGCGGGACAGGGAACTACGAGCAGTACTTC
TRBD2 TRBJ2-2 TRBV7-9 16 - CASRPAGGRGTGELFF TGTGCCAGCAGACCTGCGGGGGGCCGGGGCACCGGGGAGCTGTTTTTT
TRBD2 TRBJ2-4 TRBV27 16 - CASSLDSPPGLVNQYF TGTGCCAGCAGTTTAGATTCGCCTCCGGGACTAGTAAATCAGTACTTC
- TRBJ1-2 TRBV5-5 15 - CASSHGTQTNYGYTF TGTGCCAGCAGCCACGGGACACAGACTAACTATGGCTACACCTTC
- TRBJ2-7 TRBV6-1 14 - CASSESGTANTQYF TGTGCCAGCAGTGAAAGCGGGACAGCAAACACGCAGTACTTC
TRBD2 TRBJ2-2 TRBV5-4 17 - CASSLDVTSVNTGELFF TGTGCCAGCAGCTTGGATGTGACTAGCGTGAACACCGGGGAGCTGTTTTTT
TRBD1 TRBJ2-5 TRBV4-1 16 - CASSPRSRGLQETQYF TGCGCCAGCAGCCCCAGGTCAAGGGGGCTCCAAGAGACCCAGTACTTC
TRBD2 TRBJ2-3 TRBV7-3 15 - CASSRTGGPTDTQYF TGTGCCAGCAGCCGCACGGGGGGGCCTACAGATACGCAGTATTTT
- TRBJ2-1 TRBV7-9 12 - CASSLGGDEQFF TGTGCCAGCAGCTTAGGGGGAGATGAGCAGTTCTTC
TRBD1 TRBJ1-2 TRBV18 15 - CASSPQPGQGYGYTF TGTGCCAGCTCACCCCAACCGGGACAGGGGTATGGCTACACCTTC
- TRBJ2-7 TRBV7-8 15 - CASSLAGESSYEQYF TGTGCCAGCAGCTTAGCGGGAGAGAGCTCCTACGAGCAGTACTTC
- TRBJ1-6 TRBV5-4 15 once CASSPRPDGNSPLHF TGTGCCAGCAGCCCCCGACCGGACGGTAATTCACCCCTCCACTTT
TRBD1 TRBJ1-6 TRBV7-9 14 - CASSTTGGRPHLHF TGTGCCAGCAGCACCACAGGGGGCAGACCTCACCTCCACTTT